There are many counts of the clone carrying this T cell receptor beta chain. A single record per CDR3 protein comes from TCRdb applying MiXCR to the 5' RACE reads. The data hold tens of thousands of distinct CDR3 sequences, with around 14% observed a single time. This entry comes from a study of early T cells in non-severe SARS-CoV-2 infection. The sequenced sample was whole blood. The sequence was obtained from an adult who was a healthcare worker with PCR-confirmed SARS-CoV-2 infection or an uninfected control (not recorded which).

DNA of the CDR3: TGTGCCAGCAGCCAATCTAGCGGGGCCACCTACAATGAGCAGTTCTTC. This encodes CASSQSSGATYNEQFF. V gene TRBV4-2 combines with J gene TRBJ2-1; TRBD2 matches at 9 bases. Germline values: CDR1 LGHNA, CDR2 YNFKEQ. The CDR3 is 16 amino acids. The J segment lost 2 bases and the V segment lost 2 bases, leaving 4 bases of the junction unmatched.